This T cell receptor beta chain was captured in a study of CD8+ T cells in alopecia areata. Whole-study results and caveats: Resident alphabeta T-cell populations of normal skin are likewise subject to sequencing in scalp samples. In blood and scalp, many expanded lesional clones persisted during tofacitinib.

Regarding this clone: Its specificity is unknown.

The treatment denotes: oral pan-JAK inhibitor, 5-10 mg twice daily. Alopecia areata patients provided lesional scalp punch biopsies and peripheral blood. Investigators sorted PBMCs to obtain both CD4+ and CD8+ T cells. Sequencing relied on a cDNA template that was reverse transcribed from extracted RNA. Sequenced by immunoSEQ multiplex PCR; TCRdb stores in-frame clones only, minus some. Of roughly 200,000 clones listed, about three fifths were seen once; the top ten hold around 3%. The CDR3 runs 12 residues. Trimming stripped 4 bases from V and 2 bases from J, with 6 bases between. Germline lookup yields CDR1 SGHNT and CDR2 YENEEA.

The J gene is TRBJ2-7, the V gene TRBV11-3; D uncertain. Sequences were derived from CD4+ T cells sorted from blood, sampled at week 4, from a patient treated with tofacitinib. This TCR was sampled from a human donor with alopecia areata. The CDR3 DNA reads TGTGCCAGCAGCTCCGGGCCCTACGAGCAGTACTTC. This codes for CASSSGPYEQYF.